The rows below give T cell receptor beta chains drawn from one sample of a study of cytomegalovirus exposure and HLA in healthy donors. Profiled with immunoSEQ multiplex PCR; TCRdb holds only in-frame clones, not every one. The sample has about 200,000 clones, roughly 77% seen once. Sample: PBMCs. These receptors were obtained from a male donor in good health and CMV-seropositive. The CDR3 runs from the conserved cysteine through the conserved F or W. D genes are given only for firm matches. Clone size is given for some rows only: seen once, a few or many times, or a class if the clone is expanded.

TRBJ2-1	-	TRBV7-9	-	TGTGCCAGCAGCTTAGACAGCCGCAATGAGCAGTTCTTC	CASSLDSRNEQFF
TRBJ1-1	TRBD1	TRBV7-9	-	TGTGCCAGCAGCCCGGACAGGGAAGCTTTCTTT	CASSPDREAFF
TRBJ2-1	TRBD2	TRBV7-3	-	TGTGCCAGCAGCCCGCTTAGCGGGAGGGCGACCAATGAGCAGTTCTTC	CASSPLSGRATNEQFF
TRBJ1-3	-	TRBV13	-	TGTGCCAGCAGCCGGGCGGAGGGGCCGGGGTCGATAAACACCATATATTTT	CASSRAEGPGSINTIYF
TRBJ2-1	TRBD2	TRBV5-4	-	TGTGCCAGCAGCTTACCGGGACTAGCGGGCAATGAGCAGTTCTTC	CASSLPGLAGNEQFF
TRBJ2-2	-	TRBV29-1	-	TGCAGCGTTGATTCAGGGGTGGTCACCGGGGAGCTGTTTTTT	CSVDSGVVTGELFF
TRBJ1-2	TRBD1	TRBV2	-	TGTGCCAGCAGGGGGGACAGGAACCATGGCTACACCTTC	CASRGDRNHGYTF
TRBJ1-2	TRBD1	TRBV19	-	TGTGCCAGTCAAACGGGACAGGGAATCTATGGCTACACCTTC	CASQTGQGIYGYTF
TRBJ2-4	TRBD2	TRBV7-9	-	TGTGCCAGCAGCTTAGAGCGGCGGGGGGACATTCAGTACTTC	CASSLERRGDIQYF
TRBJ1-1	-	TRBV6-1	-	TGTGCCAGCAGTGAAAGGGCAGGGGAAGCTTTCTTT	CASSERAGEAFF
TRBJ2-1	TRBD2	TRBV7-3	-	TGTGCCAGCAGCTTACGCGGCGGGGGGGCCCATGAGCAGTTCTTC	CASSLRGGGAHEQFF
TRBJ1-1	-	TRBV18	-	TGTGCCAGCTCACCCAGGGTGACAATGAACACTGAAGCTTTCTTT	CASSPRVTMNTEAFF
TRBJ1-4	-	TRBV18	-	TGTGCCAGCTCGCTTGAGGGCGGCGAAAAACTGTTTTTT	CASSLEGGEKLFF
TRBJ2-7	TRBD2	TRBV6-6	few	TGTGCCAGCAGTTATGGGACGGGAGGGTCCGAGCAGTACTTC	CASSYGTGGSEQYF
TRBJ1-1	-	TRBV18	few	TGTGCCAGCTCACCTCTCGGGGGCACTGAAGCTTTCTTT	CASSPLGGTEAFF
TRBJ2-7	TRBD2	TRBV4-2	-	TGTGCCAGCAGCCAAGATAATCTAGCGGACCAGTACTTC	CASSQDNLADQYF
TRBJ1-5	-	TRBV29-1	-	TGCAGCGTACAGACAGGTATCAGCAATCAGCCCCAGCATTTT	CSVQTGISNQPQHF
TRBJ2-5	TRBD1	TRBV5-6	-	TGTGCCAGCAGCGGACAGGGGCGTGGGGGGGCGACCCAGTACTTC	CASSGQGRGGATQYF
TRBJ1-4	-	TRBV7-2	once	TGTGCCAGCAGCATTGGACTGGCAACTAATGAAAAACTGTTTTTT	CASSIGLATNEKLFF
TRBJ2-2	-	TRBV11-2	-	TGTGCCAGCAGCTTATATGGCCCCGGGGAGCTGTTTTTT	CASSLYGPGELFF
TRBJ1-3	TRBD1	TRBV7-8	-	TGTGCCAGCAGCCCACCTGGACAGGGAGGGAACACCATATATTTT	CASSPPGQGGNTIYF
TRBJ2-7	TRBD1	TRBV9	-	TGTGCCAGCAGCGTTGGGACAGTCTCCTACGAGCAGTACTTC	CASSVGTVSYEQYF
TRBJ2-2	TRBD1	TRBV28	-	TGTGCCAGCAGCCCTGACAGGGGATACACCGGGGAGCTGTTTTTT	CASSPDRGYTGELFF
TRBJ1-2	-	TRBV27	-	TGTGCCAGCAGTTATTCCCGAGGCTATGGCTACACCTTC	CASSYSRGYGYTF
TRBJ1-4	-	TRBV4-3	-	TGCGCCAGCAGCCAGCAGGGTTTCGGAAAACTGTTTTTT	CASSQQGFGKLFF
TRBJ2-7	TRBD2	TRBV13	few	TGTGCCAGCAGCTCGGGGACTAGCGGCAACTACTTC	CASSSGTSGNYF
TRBJ1-5	TRBD1	TRBV19	few	TGTGCCAGTAGTTCAGACTTGACAGGGGTAAAGTCTCAGCCCCAGCATTTT	CASSSDLTGVKSQPQHF
TRBJ2-7	TRBD1	TRBV7-2	-	TGTGCCAGCAGCTTTTCCGGGACAGCTTACGAGCAGTACTTC	CASSFSGTAYEQYF
TRBJ1-1	-	TRBV7-2	-	TGTGCCAGCAGCTTAGCGACAGGCATGAACACTGAAGCTTTCTTT	CASSLATGMNTEAFF